This passage covers 29 T cell receptor beta chains from one sample sequenced in a study of T cell repertoires in cytomegalovirus infection. Their antigen targets remain unknown. TCRdb called the reads again in MiXCR, with one record for every CDR3 protein. The table has nearly 700,000 distinct CDR3 sequences, about 33% seen once. Material: cultured PBMCs, obtained from culture after CMV antigen stimulation. These TCRs come from a human donor in good health (CMV status not recorded). Some clones in this sample may be carry-over from other donors' samples.

This clonotype was detected many times. The chain carries TRBV7-2 and TRBJ2-7, with 7 nucleotides matching TRBD1. Germline loops: CDR1 SGHTA, CDR2 FQGNSA. V lost 5 bases, J lost 0 bases, and 4 bases stayed unmatched. The CDR3 has 14 amino acids. This CDR3 is CASSDGQDSYEQYF. The CDR3 DNA follows: TGTGCCAGCAGCGACGGACAGGACTCCTACGAGCAGTACTTC.

The V and J genes are TRBV19 and TRBJ1-3; D gene uncertain. Germline CDR1 and CDR2: LNHDA and SQIVND (reference sequence). V lost 1 base and J lost 0, with 10 bases in between. This CDR3 has 16 amino acids. For the CDR3, the DNA is TGTGCCAGTAGTATAGCCCCGGTTAACTCTGGAAACACCATATATTTT. This sequence encodes CASSIAPVNSGNTIYF.

The chain has TRBV20-1 and TRBJ2-3; tentatively, D is TRBD2 (5 bases). Trimming removed 4 bases at V and 0 bases at J, with 11 bases between. This CDR3 contains 14 residues. Germline V lookup: CDR1 DFQATT, CDR2 SNEGSKA (reference sequence). The CDR3 DNA reads as TGCAGTGCTACGGACTTAACTAGCACAGATACGCAGTATTTT. The encoded protein is CSATDLTSTDTQYF.

This clonotype came up a few times. The genes are TRBV7-9 and TRBJ2-7, with D hard to call. V lost 5 bases to trimming and J lost 5 bases, with 16 bases between them. Germline V gene lookup returns CDR1 SEHNR and CDR2 FQNEAQ (reference sequence). The CDR3 has 14 residues. The CDR3 sequence is CASSQPGLKNEQYF. The CDR3, as DNA: TGTGCCAGCAGCCAACCGGGCCTAAAAAACGAGCAGTACTTC.

The rearrangement links TRBV15 to TRBJ1-1; the D is unclear. CDR1 and CDR2 (germline): LNHNV, YYDKDF (reference sequence). Trimming removed 5 bases from V and 4 bases from J, with 11 bases in between. The CDR3 is 13 amino acids. CDR3 loop: CATSASWGTEAFF. The DNA for the CDR3 is TGTGCCACCAGCGCCAGTTGGGGCACTGAAGCTTTCTTT.

The chain uses TRBV12-3 or TRBV12-4 and TRBJ2-1; 10 bases fit TRBD2. The CDR3 has 20 amino acids. Losses at the gene ends were 6 bases for V and 1 base for J; bases not matched to a gene: 18. CDR3 residues: CASSPGYGASGSGSYNEQFF. CDR3 nucleotide sequence: TGTGCCAGCAGCCCAGGCTACGGCGCTAGCGGGAGTGGATCCTACAATGAGCAGTTCTTC.

This clonotype was picked up a small number of times. The chain joins TRBV12-3 or TRBV12-4 to TRBJ1-2; possibly TRBD1 for D (5 bases). V was pared by 1 base and J by 8 bases, with 17 bases between. The CDR3 sequence is 15 residues long. The CDR3 DNA is TGTGCCAGCAGTTTAGTTTCAGGGATTGAAGGGGGCTACACCTTC. This translates into CASSLVSGIEGGYTF.

The V call is TRBV12-3 or TRBV12-4, the J call TRBJ1-1; TRBD1 matches at 7 bases. The CDR3 consists of 15 residues. Trimming removed 4 bases from V and 2 bases from J; junction bases left unmatched: 7. The CDR3, as DNA: TGTGCCAGCAGTTCCCCTGACAGGGTAAACACTGAAGCTTTCTTT. This gives the protein CASSSPDRVNTEAFF.

This chain uses TRBV7-9 with TRBJ1-1; possibly TRBD1 for D (5 bases). Per germline, CDR1 SEHNR and CDR2 FQNEAQ (reference sequence). Trimming pared 5 bases from V and 11 bases from J, leaving 15 bases between. The CDR3 covers 12 residues. CDR3 region: CASSPGREGAFF. The CDR3 region has the DNA TGTGCCAGCAGCCCTGGAAGGGAGGGGGCTTTCTTT.

The chain combines TRBV7-2 with TRBJ2-3; 7 bases are a match to TRBD2. The CDR3 spans 16 residues. Trimming removed 4 bases from V and 4 bases from J; junction bases left unmatched: 11. Germline values: CDR1 SGHTA, CDR2 FQGNSA. Here the CDR3 reads CASSSTAGEGPDTQYF. CDR3 DNA: TGTGCCAGCAGCTCGACCGCGGGAGAGGGCCCAGATACGCAGTATTTT.

This clonotype was detected a few times. The CDR3 bases are TGCAGCGCCCAGGGGGACAGGGGAGTTACGCAGTATTTT. It is translated as CSAQGDRGVTQYF. V gene TRBV29-1 combines with J gene TRBJ2-3; 10 bases fit TRBD1. The CDR3 has 13 amino acids. Germline CDR1 SQVTM, CDR2 ANQGSEA. V was pared by 7 bases and J by 8 bases, with 9 bases of the junction left unmatched.

This clonotype has more than one count but fewer than ten. The V call is TRBV7-2, the J call TRBJ2-7, with 8 bases fitting TRBD1. The CDR3 loop spans 14 amino acids. With V trimmed by 8 bases and J by 3 bases, 9 bases remained unmatched. Germline V CDR1 and CDR2: SGHTA, FQGNSA. This CDR3 is CASSTGQGFYEQYF. The CDR3, as DNA: TGTGCCAGCTCGACAGGACAGGGCTTCTACGAGCAGTACTTC.

This clonotype was observed a handful of times. The genes are TRBV11-2 and TRBJ2-1; D is unclear. Germline CDR1 is SGHAT and CDR2 is FQNNGV. V was shortened by 1 base and J by 7 bases, with 11 bases between the two germline ends. This CDR3 has 14 residues. The CDR3 nucleotides read TGTGCCAGCAGCTTAGTCGGCAATGCGAATGAGCAGTTCTTC. Encoded protein: CASSLVGNANEQFF.

The chain couples TRBV7-2 to TRBJ2-7; 12 bases agree with TRBD2. The CDR3 has 16 amino acids. The germline CDR1 and CDR2 sequences are SGHTA and FQGNSA. Trimming took 4 bases from V and 4 from J; bases not matched to a gene: 8. The CDR3 loop is CASSSPTSGRVYEQYF. The CDR3 DNA reads TGTGCCAGCAGCTCCCCGACTAGCGGGAGAGTATACGAGCAGTACTTC.

This clonotype was seen a few times. The chain combines TRBV7-9 with TRBJ2-1; no reliable D call. The CDR3 length is 10 residues. With 5 bases removed from V and 8 bases from J, the gap between germline ends came to 4 bases. Germline assignment: CDR1 SEHNR and CDR2 FQNEAQ (reference sequence). CDR3 coding DNA: TGTGCCAGCAGCCTCTATGAGCAGTTCTTC. This codes for CASSLYEQFF.

This chain uses TRBV12-5 with TRBJ1-5; TRBD1 is a possible D gene (6 bases). Germline CDR1 reads LGHNT; CDR2 reads FRNRAP. CDR3 length equals 13 residues. The ends were cut back, 7 bases at V and 5 bases at J, with 12 bases in the middle. The CDR3 DNA reads TGTGCTAGTGCGGGGGGGGGCCATCAGCCCCAGCATTTT. Translating gives CASAGGGHQPQHF. Using reference TRBV12-5 and TRBJ1-5 for the parts outside the CDR3, the full variable domain is DARVTQTPRHKVTEMGQEVTMRCQPILGHNTVFWYRQTMMQGLELLAYFRNRAPLDDSGMPKDRFSAEMPDATLATLKIQPSEPRDSAVYFCASAGGGHQPQHFGDGTRLSIL.

This clonotype was seen more than once but under ten times. The rearrangement links TRBV15 to TRBJ1-5, with a tentative D call TRBD1 (5 bases). V gave up 3 bases and J gave up 4 bases, with 13 bases separating them. The CDR3 runs to 15 residues. The V gene's germline CDR1 is LNHNV and CDR2 YYDKDF (reference sequence). Here the CDR3 reads CATSREGRVNQPQHF. CDR3 sequence (DNA): TGTGCCACCAGCAGGGAGGGACGGGTAAATCAGCCCCAGCATTTT.

The chain employs TRBV5-4 and TRBJ2-1; tentatively, D is TRBD1 (5 bases). Germline V lookup: CDR1 SGHNT, CDR2 YYREEE (reference sequence). The length of the CDR3 is 15 residues. The V and J ends lost 3 bases and 7 bases respectively, with 17 bases between them. CDR3 region: CASSSPDRGVNEQFF. As DNA, the CDR3 is TGTGCCAGCAGCTCGCCTGACAGAGGTGTTAATGAGCAGTTCTTC. The full variable domain, rest sourced from reference TRBV5-4 and TRBJ2-1, is ETGVTQSPTHLIKTRGQQVTLRCSSQSGHNTVSWYQQALGQGPQFIFQYYREEENGRGNFPPRFSGLQFPNYSSELNVNALELDDSALYLCASSSPDRGVNEQFFGPGTRLTVL.

A few counts support this clonotype. Here the CDR3 DNA reads TGTGCCAGCAGGGGACAGGGAGTGAATGAAAAACTGTTTTTT. Translating it yields CASRGQGVNEKLFF. The genes are TRBV2 and TRBJ1-4; 9 positions agree with TRBD1. The CDR3 runs to 14 residues. Germline CDR1 SNHLY, CDR2 FYNNEI. The trim removed 6 bases at V and 5 bases at J, leaving 4 bases unmatched.

The chain couples TRBV7-2 to TRBJ2-5; 9 positions agree with TRBD1. Losses at the gene ends were 2 bases for V and 4 bases for J; bases not matched to a gene: 8. The CDR3 is 16 residues long. Germline V CDR1 and CDR2: SGHTA, FQGNSA. CDR3 DNA: TGTGCCAGCAGCTTAAGGCCACGACAGGGGGGAGAGACCCAGTACTTC. It codes for CASSLRPRQGGETQYF.

This sequence joins TRBV20-1 and TRBJ2-4; D gene ambiguous. V was cut by 2 bases and J by 2 bases, with 7 bases left in between. This CDR3 region has 13 residues. Per germline, CDR1 DFQATT and CDR2 SNEGSKA (reference sequence). The CDR3 nucleotides read TGCAGTGCTAGACCTCTAACCAAAAACATTCAGTACTTC. This gives the protein CSARPLTKNIQYF.

This chain connects TRBV6-2 or TRBV6-3 to TRBJ1-1; D may be TRBD1 (6 bases). The length of the CDR3 is 15 residues. Per the germline V gene, CDR1 is MNHEY and CDR2 is SVGEGT. V dropped 5 bases and J dropped 0 bases, with 13 bases sitting between them. This chain's CDR3 is CASSDWTAMNTEAFF. Written as DNA, the CDR3 is TGTGCCAGCAGTGATTGGACAGCCATGAACACTGAAGCTTTCTTT.

The chain is built from TRBV7-8 and TRBJ2-7; D tentatively reads TRBD1 or TRBD2 (5 bases each). The V end lost 5 bases, the J end lost 6 bases, and 17 bases lay between the germline ends. In germline, CDR1 is SGHVS, CDR2 FQNEAQ. This CDR3 has 14 amino acids. DNA of the CDR3: TGTGCCAGCAGCCAATCCGGGAAGAGGGGCGAGCAGTACTTC. It is translated as CASSQSGKRGEQYF.

This clonotype was detected once. The gene calls are TRBV5-4 and TRBJ2-1; D uncertain. This CDR3 comprises 12 residues. V was clipped by 2 bases and J by 7 bases, with 7 bases between them. Per the germline V gene, CDR1 is SGHNT and CDR2 is YYREEE (reference sequence). The CDR3, as DNA: TGTGCCAGCAGCTTAAAGTTGAATGAGCAGTTCTTC. Protein product: CASSLKLNEQFF.

This clonotype was observed a handful of times. The chain links TRBV6-2 or TRBV6-3 to TRBJ2-2, with D tentatively TRBD1 or TRBD2 (5 bases each). This CDR3 is 14 amino acids long. The germline CDR1 and CDR2 sequences are MNHEY and SVGEGT. The V end was cut by 2 bases, the J end by 5 bases, with 9 bases between. The DNA of the CDR3 is TGTGCCAGCAGTTACGTGGGGGAAACCGGGGAGCTGTTTTTT. Translation gives CASSYVGETGELFF.

This clonotype appeared a few times. This chain's CDR3 is CASRGRADRGDNEQFF. CDR3 in DNA: TGTGCCAGCAGGGGGAGGGCCGATCGAGGAGACAATGAGCAGTTCTTC. The gene calls are TRBV9 and TRBJ2-1; 7 bases match TRBD2. There are 16 residues in the CDR3. The germline CDR1 and CDR2 sequences are SGDLS and YYNGEE. V lost 5 bases to trimming and J lost 5 bases; unmatched junction nucleotides: 13.

This clonotype was seen more than once but under ten times. The rearrangement joins TRBV19 to TRBJ2-6; 9 positions match TRBD1. V shed 7 bases, J shed 4 bases, and the junction held 8 bases outside the gene matches. The germline V gene encodes CDR1 LNHDA and CDR2 SQIVND (reference sequence). The CDR3 totals 16 residues. CDR3: CASTTGGASGANVLTF. The CDR3 nucleotides are TGTGCCAGTACCACAGGGGGCGCATCCGGGGCCAACGTCCTGACTTTC.

This sequence joins TRBV6-2 or TRBV6-3 and TRBJ2-3, with TRBD2 as a possible D gene (7 bases). The CDR3 extends over 14 amino acids. The V and J ends lost 10 bases and 3 bases respectively, with 17 bases between them. Germline assignment: CDR1 MNHEY and CDR2 SVGEGT. The CDR3 sequence: CATLWAGATDTQYF. The CDR3 DNA sequence: TGTGCCACGCTTTGGGCGGGGGCTACAGATACGCAGTATTTT.

The chain uses TRBV5-1 and TRBJ1-1; no firm D call. Trimming took off 4 bases at V and 6 bases at J, with 7 bases between the two ends. The CDR3 extends over 11 amino acids. Germline V gene lookup returns CDR1 SGHRS and CDR2 YFSETQ. The CDR3, as DNA: TGCGCCAGCAGCAACGGAGCTGAAGCTTTCTTT. Protein sequence: CASSNGAEAFF.